One sample yielded the 18 T cell receptor beta chains listed below, sequenced in a study of control samples from healthy donors and cancer patients. Profiling relied on immunoSEQ multiplex PCR, and the TCRdb table lists in-frame clones only, not all of them. This table holds about 270,000 clones, 82% found once. The sample taken for sequencing was PBMCs. The receptors derive from a woman aged 55-75 years with lung cancer.

The chain carries TRBV28 and TRBJ1-2; no reliable D call. V dropped 3 bases and J dropped 4 bases, with 12 bases sitting between them. Germline values: CDR1 MDHEN, CDR2 SYDVKM. CDR3 length: 14 amino acids. CDR3 DNA sequence: TGTGCCAGCAGTTTGATGGGGAAAGCCTATGGCTACACCTTC. This gives the protein CASSLMGKAYGYTF.

This clone appeared once. The V call is TRBV15, the J call TRBJ1-2; no definite D call. Trimming left V 0 bases short and J 6 bases short, with 8 bases between. This CDR3 comprises 13 residues. Germline CDR1 and CDR2: LNHNV and YYDKDF (reference sequence). DNA for the CDR3: TGTGCCACCAGCAGAGATGCGGGGAATGGCTACACCTTC. Its translation: CATSRDAGNGYTF.

At least ten counts were recorded for this clone. This chain uses TRBV5-1 with TRBJ1-4, with D hard to call. The CDR3 runs to 13 residues. With 3 bases removed from V and 8 bases from J, the gap between germline ends came to 11 bases. CDR1 and CDR2 from the germline V gene are SGHRS and YFSETQ. CDR3 DNA: TGCGCCAGCAGCTCGGGAGTCAGGGAAAAACTGTTTTTT. It is translated as CASSSGVREKLFF.

CDR3 DNA: TGTGCCAGCAGTGAACAGGGGGCCAGCGAGCAGTTCTTC. Protein product: CASSEQGASEQFF. V and J are TRBV6-4 and TRBJ2-1; TRBD1 aligns across 9 bases. Germline loops: CDR1 MRHNA, CDR2 SNTAGT. The CDR3 loop spans 13 amino acids. The V segment lost 3 bases and the J segment 10 bases; nucleotides outside the gene matches: 4.

This clone was picked up a small number of times. V is TRBV9 and J is TRBJ1-2, with 10 positions matching TRBD1. The CDR3 runs 15 residues. The germline V gene encodes CDR1 SGDLS and CDR2 YYNGEE. V was clipped by 4 bases and J by 6 bases; unmatched bases: 9. CDR3 DNA sequence: TGTGCCAGCAGCCTAGATGGACAGGGGGGAGATGGCTACACCTTC. Amino acid sequence: CASSLDGQGGDGYTF. Using reference TRBV9 and TRBJ1-2 for the parts outside the CDR3, the full variable domain is DSGVTQTPKHLITATGQRVTLRCSPRSGDLSVYWYQQSLDQGLQFLIQYYNGEERAKGNILERFSAQQFPDLHSELNLSSLELGDSALYFCASSLDGQGGDGYTFGSGTRLTVV.

A single count supports this clone. The rearrangement uses TRBV12-5 and TRBJ2-6; D is uncertain. V was clipped by 3 bases and J by 1 base, with 7 bases between them. This CDR3 has 15 residues. The germline V gene has CDR1 LGHNT and CDR2 FRNRAP. The CDR3 loop is CASGFLGSGANVLTF. The CDR3 DNA follows: TGTGCTAGTGGTTTTTTGGGATCTGGGGCCAACGTCCTGACTTTC.

This rearrangement joins TRBV7-9 to TRBJ1-6; no clear D. V was shortened by 1 base and J by 7 bases, with 11 bases between the two germline ends. The CDR3 sequence is 15 residues long. Germline assignment: CDR1 SEHNR and CDR2 FQNEAQ (reference sequence). CDR3 in amino acids: CASSLGRDTNSPLHF. The DNA of the CDR3 is TGTGCCAGCAGCTTAGGGAGGGATACAAATTCACCCCTCCACTTT.

The chain joins TRBV15 to TRBJ1-6; D unclear. Trimming pared 0 bases from V and 7 bases from J, leaving 7 bases between. Germline V gives CDR1 LNHNV, CDR2 YYDKDF (reference sequence). CDR3 length equals 14 residues. Here the CDR3 DNA reads TGTGCCACCAGCAGAGATGTCAGAAATTCACCCCTCCACTTT. It is translated as CATSRDVRNSPLHF.

With regard to this clone: Other DNA sequences of this sample code for an identical CDR3. The rearrangement uses TRBV18 and TRBJ2-7; 10 nucleotides line up with TRBD1. Germline CDR1 reads KGHSH; CDR2 reads LQKENI. CDR3 length equals 14 residues. Unmatched junction bases numbered 2, after V lost 3 bases and J lost 3 bases. CDR3 in DNA: TGTGCCAGCTCACCCGGGACAGGGGTCTACGAGCAGTACTTC. Translated, it gives CASSPGTGVYEQYF. The full variable domain, in which reference TRBV18 and TRBJ2-7 provide the parts outside the CDR3, is NAGVMQNPRHLVRRRGQEARLRCSPMKGHSHVYWYRQLPEEGLKFMVYLQKENIIDESGMPKERFSAEFPKEGPSILRIQQVVRGDSAAYFCASSPGTGVYEQYFGPGTRLTVT.

Note on this clone: A much larger clone sits a single nucleotide away, making a read error possible. V usage is TRBV12-3 or TRBV12-4 and J usage is TRBJ1-1; no definite D call. With 5 bases removed from V and 0 bases from J, the gap between germline ends came to 4 bases. This CDR3 contains 12 residues. CDR3 in amino acids: CASSIMNTEAFF. CDR3 sequence (DNA): TGTGCCAGCAGTATCATGAACACTGAAGCTTTCTTT.

The rearrangement links TRBV7-9 to TRBJ2-5, with 8 bases matching TRBD1. In germline, CDR1 is SEHNR, CDR2 FQNEAQ (reference sequence). The CDR3 has 13 amino acids. Trimming at V came to 5 bases and at J to 5 bases, leaving 4 bases not matched to a gene. The CDR3 loop is CASSAWTGETQYF. In nucleotides, the CDR3 is TGTGCCAGCAGCGCTTGGACAGGGGAGACCCAGTACTTC.

The chain employs TRBV5-1 and TRBJ2-7; no clear D. The V end lost 0 bases, the J end lost 3 bases, and 13 bases lay between the germline ends. Germline loops: CDR1 SGHRS, CDR2 YFSETQ. This CDR3 is built from 15 residues. CDR3 sequence reads: CASSLDGSSFYEQYF. As DNA, the CDR3 is TGCGCCAGCAGCTTGGACGGCTCATCCTTCTACGAGCAGTACTTC.

This chain connects TRBV5-6 to TRBJ2-7, with 7 bases that match TRBD1. V lost 0 bases to trimming and J lost 0 bases; unmatched junction nucleotides: 3. The CDR3 is made up of 15 amino acids. Germline V gene data show CDR1 as SGHDT and CDR2 as YYEEEE. The CDR3 DNA is TGTGCCAGCAGCTTGGACGGACAGGTCTCCTACGAGCAGTACTTC. It encodes CASSLDGQVSYEQYF.

This clone was counted between two and nine times. The chain uses TRBV6-1 and TRBJ2-7, with 8 bases that match TRBD1. The germline gives CDR1 MNHNS, CDR2 SASEGT. V was pared by 3 bases and J by 2 bases, with 9 bases of the junction left unmatched. CDR3 length: 16 residues. CDR3 DNA sequence: TGTGCCAGCAGTGACTGGACAGGGCGGGACCCCTACGAGCAGTACTTC. Protein sequence: CASSDWTGRDPYEQYF.

This clone occurred once. V and J are TRBV20-1 and TRBJ1-2; 8 bases are a match to TRBD1. This CDR3 region has 16 residues. In germline, CDR1 is DFQATT, CDR2 SNEGSKA (reference sequence). V lost 3 bases, J lost 4 bases, and 13 bases stayed unmatched. CDR3 nucleotide sequence: TGCAGTGCTAGTCCCCCAAGCGGACAGGGAATCTATGGCTACACCTTC. Its translation is CSASPPSGQGIYGYTF.

V and J are TRBV3-1 (or the pseudogene TRBV3-2) and TRBJ1-5; D ambiguous. The CDR3 extends over 14 amino acids. The ends were cut back, 2 bases at V and 0 bases at J, with 5 bases in the middle. Germline CDR1 is LGHDT and CDR2 is YNNKEL (reference sequence). CDR3 DNA sequence: TGTGCCAGCAGCCAATCTGTTAGCAATCAGCCCCAGCATTTT. Encoded protein: CASSQSVSNQPQHF.

This chain links TRBV6-5 with TRBJ2-7; a possible D gene is TRBD2 (5 bases). CDR3 size: 14 residues. The germline V and J ends were trimmed by 10 bases and 1 base, with 17 bases remaining between them. CDR1 is MNHEY and CDR2 is SVGAGI in the germline V gene. Written as DNA, the CDR3 is TGTGCCACCTCCGCTCGGGGTTTATCCTACGAGCAGTACTTC. Amino acid sequence: CATSARGLSYEQYF.

The chain recombines TRBV12-3 or TRBV12-4 with TRBJ2-3; the D is unclear. This CDR3 has 13 amino acids. Trimming took 2 bases from V and 4 from J, leaving 7 bases between them. The CDR3 reads CASSLMGADTQYF. The CDR3 nucleotides read TGTGCCAGCAGTTTAATGGGCGCAGATACGCAGTATTTT.